Described below is a single T cell receptor beta chain sequence and its context. Antigen unknown. CDR1 and CDR2 (germline): SGHRS, YFSETQ. Trimming removed 2 bases at V and 5 bases at J, with 12 bases between. The CDR3 sequence is 14 residues long. Via MiXCR, TCRdb re-called the 5' RACE reads, giving one row per CDR3 protein. The sample includes about 530,000 distinct CDR3 sequences, around 20% seen only once; the top ten take approximately 0.52%. The sample comes from a study of identical twins. Whole-study findings and limits: Memory repertoires showed no such pattern, whereas abundant cord blood beta clonotypes carried fewer insertions. Diverse VJ usage suggested most zero-insertion clonotypes were not invariant T cells.

These same data were also listed under a study on yellow fever vaccine responses in identical twins. From that second work: Twins reportedly showed a vaccine T cell response that seemed partly convergent and partly personalized.

The source of this sequence is a woman aged 18-29 years in good health. V usage is TRBV5-1 and J usage is TRBJ2-3; D remains ambiguous. Source material: CD4+ T cells sorted from blood. The CDR3 bases are TGCGCCAGCAGCTTCGGGTCACCGGGAGATACGCAGTATTTT. It translates to CASSFGSPGDTQYF. Drawing the rest from reference TRBV5-1 and TRBJ2-3, the complete variable domain is KAGVTQTPRYLIKTRGQQVTLSCSPISGHRSVSWYQQTPGQGLQFLFEYFSETQRNKGNFPGRFSGRQFSNSRSEMNVSTLELGDSALYLCASSFGSPGDTQYFGPGTRLTVL.